One and the same sample provided the 16 T cell receptor beta chains below, sequenced in a study of blood T cell repertoires in COVID-19 (dated by TCRdb to about 2020). The library was obtained by the immunoSEQ multiplex PCR assay. TCRdb re-hosts the immuneACCESS table, in-frame sequences only. Its copies lack some clones; in the studies checked, an unresolved V gene accounts for under half of them, and the cause for the rest is not known. The sample table holds under 140,000 clones, of which more than 75% were seen once. Approximately 3.5% of the sample comes from the top ten. The sequencing input was peripheral blood. The receptors here all came from a woman aged 45-59 years with acute or convalescent COVID-19.

This clone was observed a few times. The J gene is TRBJ2-5, the V gene TRBV20-1, with D maybe TRBD1 (5 bases). Germline-derived CDR1 and CDR2 are DFQATT and SNEGSKA (reference sequence). The CDR3 length is 13 residues. With 3 bases removed from V and 5 bases from J, the gap between germline ends came to 13 bases. The chain's CDR3 is CSASEGARETQYF. CDR3 sequence (DNA): TGCAGTGCTAGTGAAGGGGCAAGGGAGACCCAGTACTTC.

The chain carries TRBV19 and TRBJ2-3; TRBD2 aligns across 10 bases. Germline CDR1 LNHDA, CDR2 SQIVND (reference sequence). With 4 bases clipped from V and 6 bases from J, the junction kept 13 bases outside the gene matches. The CDR3 is 17 residues long. CDR3 DNA sequence: TGTGCCAGTAGTACCCCTCGAAGCGGGAGGGCCGGGGATACGCAGTATTTT. Protein sequence: CASSTPRSGRAGDTQYF.

The chain employs TRBV20-1 and TRBJ1-1; D gene ambiguous. CDR3 size: 11 residues. From germline, CDR1 is DFQATT and CDR2 SNEGSKA (reference sequence). V was pared by 5 bases and J by 0 bases, with 4 bases between. The CDR3 DNA sequence: TGCAGTGCTTCTTTGAACACTGAAGCTTTCTTT. It specifies CSASLNTEAFF.

The gene calls are TRBV4-2 and TRBJ2-2; D is possibly TRBD2 (6 bases). Germline CDR1 LGHNA, CDR2 YNFKEQ. The CDR3 contains 16 residues. V was cut by 1 base and J by 0 bases, with 9 bases left in between. CDR3 coding DNA: TGTGCCAGCAGCCAAGGCCCTAGCGCGAACACCGGGGAGCTGTTTTTT. Translated, it gives CASSQGPSANTGELFF.

CDR3 nucleotide sequence: TGTGCCACCAGTGATTCCCTAGTCCTCACCTACAATGAGCAGTTCTTC. Residues: CATSDSLVLTYNEQFF. The rearrangement links TRBV24-1 to TRBJ2-1; no clear D gene. Germline values: CDR1 KGHDR, CDR2 SFDVKD. V was trimmed by 2 bases and J by 2 bases, leaving 12 bases between them. The CDR3 length is 16 residues.

J is TRBJ2-3 and V is TRBV1; whether TRBD2, the table's D call, matches the DNA was not checked. TRBV1 counts as a pseudogene. CDR3 length: 19 amino acids. The CDR3 is CTSSQGGGLAGEGEDTQYF. The CDR3 DNA reads TGCACCAGCAGCCAAGGTGGCGGCCTAGCGGGAGAAGGGGAAGATACGCAGTATTTT.

CDR3 protein: CASSARQGTNYGYTF. The CDR3 coding sequence is TGCGCCAGCAGCGCACGACAGGGCACTAACTATGGCTACACCTTC. V gene TRBV5-1 combines with J gene TRBJ1-2; TRBD1 matches 7 bases. Trimming removed 4 bases from V and 0 bases from J; junction bases left unmatched: 6. This CDR3 comprises 15 residues. Germline loops: CDR1 SGHRS, CDR2 YFSETQ.

The V and J genes are TRBV30 and TRBJ1-5; D ambiguous. Trimming removed 0 bases at V and 7 bases at J, with 13 bases between. CDR1 and CDR2 from the germline V gene are GTSNPN and SVGIG (reference sequence). The CDR3 is 14 residues long. The CDR3 sequence: CAWSVSQAGQPQHF. For the CDR3, the DNA is TGTGCCTGGAGTGTCTCTCAGGCTGGACAGCCCCAGCATTTT.

This clone showed up just once. This rearrangement joins TRBV6-5 to TRBJ1-3; possibly TRBD1 for D (5 bases). The V gene's germline CDR1 is MNHEY and CDR2 SVGAGI. The CDR3 sequence is 14 residues long. V lost 6 bases to trimming and J lost 2 bases, with 11 bases between them. CDR3 nucleotides: TGTGCCAGCAGAAGCGGAGGGGCTGGAAACACCATATATTTT. Its protein is CASRSGGAGNTIYF.

This sequence joins TRBV6-5 and TRBJ1-5; 11 nucleotides match TRBD1. Trimming took 10 bases from V and 4 from J; bases not matched to a gene: 6. The CDR3 has 14 residues. CDR1 MNHEY and CDR2 SVGAGI come from the germline V gene. The CDR3 is CAIWDRGKNQPQHF. As DNA, the CDR3 is TGTGCCATCTGGGACAGGGGGAAAAATCAGCCCCAGCATTTT.

The J gene is TRBJ2-1, the V gene TRBV19; D is perhaps TRBD2 (6 bases). This CDR3 is built from 14 residues. The V end was cut by 1 base, the J end by 10 bases, with 14 bases between. The germline gives CDR1 LNHDA, CDR2 SQIVND (reference sequence). This chain's CDR3 is CASSIVPGREEQFF. The CDR3 DNA is TGTGCCAGTAGTATAGTCCCCGGGAGAGAGGAGCAGTTCTTC.

Remarks on this clone: The sample contains more than one DNA sequence encoding this CDR3. This chain connects TRBV5-1 to TRBJ2-7, with D tentatively TRBD2 (5 bases). Germline loops: CDR1 SGHRS, CDR2 YFSETQ. Trimming left V 1 base short and J 1 base short, with 12 bases between. CDR3 length: 15 residues. CDR3 DNA sequence: TGCGCCAGCAGCTTGAAAGGCGGGTTATCCTACGAGCAGTACTTC. Protein: CASSLKGGLSYEQYF.

The rearrangement links TRBV7-6 to TRBJ1-6; 10 positions agree with TRBD1. The V gene end was trimmed by 5 bases and the J gene end by 6 bases; junction bases not matched to a gene: 4. The CDR3 totals 15 residues. Germline values: CDR1 SGHVS, CDR2 FNYEAQ. The CDR3 region has the DNA TGTGCCAGCAGCCTGAGGACAGGGGGTAATTCACCCCTCCACTTT. Protein: CASSLRTGGNSPLHF.

V and J are TRBV7-9 and TRBJ2-3; D is unresolved. Germline-derived CDR1 and CDR2 are SEHNR and FQNEAQ (reference sequence). V lost 8 bases and J lost 0, with 15 bases in between. The CDR3 length is 15 residues. The CDR3 is CASARARGSTDTQYF. CDR3 DNA sequence: TGTGCCAGCGCCCGAGCGCGAGGAAGCACAGATACGCAGTATTTT. The whole variable domain, remainder taken from reference TRBV7-9 and TRBJ2-3, is DTGVSQNPRHKITKRGQNVTFRCDPISEHNRLYWYRQTLGQGPEFLTYFQNEAQLEKSRLLSDRFSAERPKGSFSTLEIQRTEQGDSAMYLCASARARGSTDTQYFGPGTRLTVL.

The chain uses TRBV6-5 and TRBJ1-1; the D gene is possibly TRBD1 (5 bases). Trimming took 5 bases from V and 3 from J, leaving 10 bases between them. CDR1 and CDR2 (germline): MNHEY, SVGAGI. This CDR3 is 13 amino acids long. The CDR3 protein is CASSRTSDTEAFF. In nucleotides, the CDR3 is TGTGCCAGCAGTAGGACAAGCGACACTGAAGCTTTCTTT.

The chain carries TRBV28 and TRBJ1-2; unclear D gene. The length of the CDR3 is 14 residues. From germline, CDR1 is MDHEN and CDR2 SYDVKM. The ends were cut back, 3 bases at V and 0 bases at J, with 8 bases in the middle. The DNA of the CDR3 is TGTGCCAGCAGTTTCTCTACAGCTAACTATGGCTACACCTTC. Its translation is CASSFSTANYGYTF.